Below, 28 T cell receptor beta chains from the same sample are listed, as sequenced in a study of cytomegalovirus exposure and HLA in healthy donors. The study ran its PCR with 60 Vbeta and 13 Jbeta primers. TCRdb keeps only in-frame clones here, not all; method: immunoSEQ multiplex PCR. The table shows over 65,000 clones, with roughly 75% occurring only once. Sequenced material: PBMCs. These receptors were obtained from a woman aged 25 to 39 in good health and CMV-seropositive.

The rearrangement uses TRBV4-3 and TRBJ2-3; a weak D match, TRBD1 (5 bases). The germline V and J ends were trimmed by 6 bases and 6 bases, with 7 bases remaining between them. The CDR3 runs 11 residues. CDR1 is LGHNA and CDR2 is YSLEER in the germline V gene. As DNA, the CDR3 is TGCGCCAGCAGAGGGGCCGATACGCAGTATTTT. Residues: CASRGADTQYF.

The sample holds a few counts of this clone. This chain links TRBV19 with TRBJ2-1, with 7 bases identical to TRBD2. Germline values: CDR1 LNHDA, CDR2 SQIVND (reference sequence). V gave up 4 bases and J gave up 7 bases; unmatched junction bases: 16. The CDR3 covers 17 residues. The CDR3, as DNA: TGTGCCAGTAGTAACCTTAAGGGGCCAGGGCGGGAGAATGAGCAGTTCTTC. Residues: CASSNLKGPGRENEQFF.

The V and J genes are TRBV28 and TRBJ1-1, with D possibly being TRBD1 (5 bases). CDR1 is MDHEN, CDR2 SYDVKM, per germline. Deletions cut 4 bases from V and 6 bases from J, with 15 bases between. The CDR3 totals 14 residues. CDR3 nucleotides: TGTGCCAGCAGTTGGGGGGGTTTAGGGGCTGAAGCTTTCTTT. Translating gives CASSWGGLGAEAFF.

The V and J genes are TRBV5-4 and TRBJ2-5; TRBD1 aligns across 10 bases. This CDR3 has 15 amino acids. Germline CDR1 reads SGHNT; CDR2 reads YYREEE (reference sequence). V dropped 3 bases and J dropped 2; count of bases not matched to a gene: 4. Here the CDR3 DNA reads TGTGCCAGCAGCTCGGACAGGGGGAGGCAAGAGACCCAGTACTTC. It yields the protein CASSSDRGRQETQYF.

The CDR3 sequence is CASSLAGQSEAFF. As DNA, the CDR3 is TGTGCCAGCAGTTTAGCGGGACAGTCTGAAGCTTTCTTT. The chain has TRBV27 and TRBJ1-1, with 7 bases identical to TRBD1. V lost 2 bases and J lost 6; bases outside the gene matches: 3. Germline V gene data show CDR1 as MNHEY and CDR2 as SMNVEV (reference sequence). The CDR3 runs to 13 residues.

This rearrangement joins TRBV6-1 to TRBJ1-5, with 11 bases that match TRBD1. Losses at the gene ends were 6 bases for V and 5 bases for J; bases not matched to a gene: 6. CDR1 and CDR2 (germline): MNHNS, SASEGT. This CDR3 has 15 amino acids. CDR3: CASSHGTGGDQPQHF. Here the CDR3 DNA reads TGTGCCAGCAGCCACGGGACAGGGGGGGATCAGCCCCAGCATTTT.

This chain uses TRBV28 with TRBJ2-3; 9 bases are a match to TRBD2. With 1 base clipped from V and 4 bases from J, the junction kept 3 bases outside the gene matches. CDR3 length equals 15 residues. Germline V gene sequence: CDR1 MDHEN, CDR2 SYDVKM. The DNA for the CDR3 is TGTGCCAGCAGTTTATCAGGACTAGCGTCAGATACGCAGTATTTT. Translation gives CASSLSGLASDTQYF.

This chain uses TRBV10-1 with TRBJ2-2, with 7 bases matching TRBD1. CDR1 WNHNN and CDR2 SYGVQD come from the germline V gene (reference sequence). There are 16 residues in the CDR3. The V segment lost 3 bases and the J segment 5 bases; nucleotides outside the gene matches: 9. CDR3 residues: CASSERQGRGTGELFF. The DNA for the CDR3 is TGCGCCAGCAGTGAAAGACAGGGCAGGGGAACCGGGGAGCTGTTTTTT.

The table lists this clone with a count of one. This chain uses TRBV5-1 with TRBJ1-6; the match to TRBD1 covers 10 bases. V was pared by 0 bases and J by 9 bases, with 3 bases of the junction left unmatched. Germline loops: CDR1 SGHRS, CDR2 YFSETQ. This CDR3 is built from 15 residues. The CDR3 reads CASSLAWDRGSPLHF. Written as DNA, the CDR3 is TGCGCCAGCAGCTTGGCCTGGGACAGGGGTTCACCCCTCCACTTT.

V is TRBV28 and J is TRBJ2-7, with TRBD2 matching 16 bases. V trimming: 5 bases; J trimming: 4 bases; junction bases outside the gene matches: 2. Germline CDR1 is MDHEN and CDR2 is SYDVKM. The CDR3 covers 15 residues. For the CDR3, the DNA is TGTGCCAGCAGTCCGGGACTAGCGGGGGGGTACGAGCAGTACTTC. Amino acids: CASSPGLAGGYEQYF.

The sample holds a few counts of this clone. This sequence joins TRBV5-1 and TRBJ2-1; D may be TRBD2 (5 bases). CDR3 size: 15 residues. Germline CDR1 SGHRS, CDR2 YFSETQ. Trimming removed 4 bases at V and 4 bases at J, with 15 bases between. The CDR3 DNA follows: TGCGCCAGCAGCCCCCGACAAGCGGCATACAATGAGCAGTTCTTC. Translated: CASSPRQAAYNEQFF.

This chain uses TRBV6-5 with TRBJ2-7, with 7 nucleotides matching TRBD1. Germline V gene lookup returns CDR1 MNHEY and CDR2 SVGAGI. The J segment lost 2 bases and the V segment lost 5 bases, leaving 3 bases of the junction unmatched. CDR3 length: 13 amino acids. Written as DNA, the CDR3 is TGTGCCAGCAGTCCAGGGGGTACCTACGAGCAGTACTTC. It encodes CASSPGGTYEQYF.

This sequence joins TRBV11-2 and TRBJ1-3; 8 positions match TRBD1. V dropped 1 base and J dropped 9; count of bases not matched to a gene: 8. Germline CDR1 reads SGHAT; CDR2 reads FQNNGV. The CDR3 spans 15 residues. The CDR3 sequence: CASSLAGQGGSTIYF. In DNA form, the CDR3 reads TGTGCCAGCAGCTTAGCTGGACAGGGTGGGAGCACCATATATTTT.

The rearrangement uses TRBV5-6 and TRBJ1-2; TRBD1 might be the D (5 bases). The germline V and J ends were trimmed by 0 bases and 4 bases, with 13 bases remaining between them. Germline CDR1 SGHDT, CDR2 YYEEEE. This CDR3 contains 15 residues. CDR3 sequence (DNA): TGTGCCAGCAGCTTGGAAAACCGGGGGAGCTATGGCTACACCTTC. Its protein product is CASSLENRGSYGYTF.

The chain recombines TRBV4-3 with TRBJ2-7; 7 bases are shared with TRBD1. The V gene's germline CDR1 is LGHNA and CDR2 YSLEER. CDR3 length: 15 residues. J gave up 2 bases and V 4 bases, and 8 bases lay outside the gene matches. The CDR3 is CASSLQGDPAYEQYF. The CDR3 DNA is TGCGCCAGCAGCCTCCAGGGGGATCCGGCCTACGAGCAGTACTTC.

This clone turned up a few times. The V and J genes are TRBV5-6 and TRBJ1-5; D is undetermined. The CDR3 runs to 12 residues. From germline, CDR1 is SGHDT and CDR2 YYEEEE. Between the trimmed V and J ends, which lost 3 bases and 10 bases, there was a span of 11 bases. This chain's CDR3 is CASSSIRGPQHF. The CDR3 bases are TGTGCCAGCAGCTCCATACGAGGACCCCAGCATTTT.

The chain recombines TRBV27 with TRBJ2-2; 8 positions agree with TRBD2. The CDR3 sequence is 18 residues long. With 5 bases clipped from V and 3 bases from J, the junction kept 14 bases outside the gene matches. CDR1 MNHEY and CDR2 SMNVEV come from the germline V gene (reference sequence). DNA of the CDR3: TGTGCCAGCAGTCGTGGGGCGGGGGGCGTCACGGACACCGGGGAGCTGTTTTTT. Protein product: CASSRGAGGVTDTGELFF.

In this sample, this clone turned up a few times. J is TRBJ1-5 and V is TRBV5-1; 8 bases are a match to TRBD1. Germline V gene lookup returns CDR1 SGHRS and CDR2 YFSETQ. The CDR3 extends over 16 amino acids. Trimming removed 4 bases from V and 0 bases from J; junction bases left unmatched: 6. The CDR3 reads CASSQGTGDSNQPQHF. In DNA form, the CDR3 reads TGCGCCAGCAGCCAGGGGACAGGAGATAGCAATCAGCCCCAGCATTTT.

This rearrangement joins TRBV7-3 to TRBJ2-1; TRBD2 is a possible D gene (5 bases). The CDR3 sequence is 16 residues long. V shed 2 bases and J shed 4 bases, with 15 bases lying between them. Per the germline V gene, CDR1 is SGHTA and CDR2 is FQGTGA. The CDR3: CASSLYPGMGYNEQFF. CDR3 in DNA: TGTGCCAGCAGCTTATATCCCGGGATGGGGTACAATGAGCAGTTCTTC. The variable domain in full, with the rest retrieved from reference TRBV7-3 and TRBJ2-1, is GAGVSQTPSNKVTEKGKYVELRCDPISGHTALYWYRQSLGQGPEFLIYFQGTGAADDSGLPNDRFFAVRPEGSVSTLKIQRTERGDSAVYLCASSLYPGMGYNEQFFGPGTRLTVL.

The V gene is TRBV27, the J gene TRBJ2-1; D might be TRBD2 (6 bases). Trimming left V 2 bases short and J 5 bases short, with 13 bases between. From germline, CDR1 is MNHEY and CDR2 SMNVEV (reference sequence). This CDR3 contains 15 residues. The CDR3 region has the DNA TGTGCCAGCAGTTTAGGGAGGCTTTACCACAATGAGCAGTTCTTC. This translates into CASSLGRLYHNEQFF.

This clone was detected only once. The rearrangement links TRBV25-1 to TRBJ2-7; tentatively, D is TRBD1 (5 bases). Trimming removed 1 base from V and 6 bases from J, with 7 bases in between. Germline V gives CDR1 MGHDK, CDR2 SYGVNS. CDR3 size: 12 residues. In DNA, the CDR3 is TGTGCCAGCAGTGAATGGGGCTTCGAGCAGTACTTC. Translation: CASSEWGFEQYF.

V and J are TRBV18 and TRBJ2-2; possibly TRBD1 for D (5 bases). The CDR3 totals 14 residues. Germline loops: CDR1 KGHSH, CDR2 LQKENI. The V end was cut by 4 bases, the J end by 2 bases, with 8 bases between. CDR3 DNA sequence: TGTGCCAGCTCACTGGACACCAACACCGGGGAGCTGTTTTTT. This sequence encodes CASSLDTNTGELFF.

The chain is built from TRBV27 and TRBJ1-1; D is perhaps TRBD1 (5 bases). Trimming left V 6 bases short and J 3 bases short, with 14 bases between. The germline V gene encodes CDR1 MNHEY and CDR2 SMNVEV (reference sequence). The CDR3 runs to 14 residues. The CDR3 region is CASRKNRPDTEAFF. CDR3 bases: TGTGCCAGCAGGAAGAACAGGCCAGACACTGAAGCTTTCTTT.

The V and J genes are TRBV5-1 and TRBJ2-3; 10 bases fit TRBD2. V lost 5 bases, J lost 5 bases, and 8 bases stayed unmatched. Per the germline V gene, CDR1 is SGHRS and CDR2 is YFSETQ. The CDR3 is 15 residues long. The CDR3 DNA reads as TGCGCCAGCAGTTTTTCTAGCGGGAGTGTAGATACGCAGTATTTT. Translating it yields CASSFSSGSVDTQYF. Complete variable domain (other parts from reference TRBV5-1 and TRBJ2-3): KAGVTQTPRYLIKTRGQQVTLSCSPISGHRSVSWYQQTPGQGLQFLFEYFSETQRNKGNFPGRFSGRQFSNSRSEMNVSTLELGDSALYLCASSFSSGSVDTQYFGPGTRLTVL.

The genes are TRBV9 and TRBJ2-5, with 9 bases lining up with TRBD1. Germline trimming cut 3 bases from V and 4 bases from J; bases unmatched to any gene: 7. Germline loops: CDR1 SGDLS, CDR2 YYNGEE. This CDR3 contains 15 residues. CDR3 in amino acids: CASSAGDRETETQYF. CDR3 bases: TGTGCCAGCAGCGCTGGGGACAGGGAGACAGAGACCCAGTACTTC.

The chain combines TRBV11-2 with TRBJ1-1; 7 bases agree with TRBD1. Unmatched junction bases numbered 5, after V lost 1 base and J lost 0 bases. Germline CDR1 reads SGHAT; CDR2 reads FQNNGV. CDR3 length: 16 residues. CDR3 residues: CASSLVPGTVNTEAFF. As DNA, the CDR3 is TGTGCCAGCAGCTTAGTACCTGGGACAGTGAACACTGAAGCTTTCTTT.

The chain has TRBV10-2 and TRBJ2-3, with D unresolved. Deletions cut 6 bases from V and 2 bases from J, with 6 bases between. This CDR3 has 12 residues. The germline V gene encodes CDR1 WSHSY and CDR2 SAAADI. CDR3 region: CASSQDTDTQYF. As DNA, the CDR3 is TGCGCCAGCAGCCAGGACACAGATACGCAGTATTTT.

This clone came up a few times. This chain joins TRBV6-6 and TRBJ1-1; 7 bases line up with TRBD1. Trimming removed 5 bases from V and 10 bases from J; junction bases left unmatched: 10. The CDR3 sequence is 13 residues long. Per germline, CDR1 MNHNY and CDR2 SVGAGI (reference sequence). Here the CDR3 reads CASSTKTGVRAFF. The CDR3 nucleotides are TGTGCCAGCAGTACCAAAACAGGGGTTCGAGCTTTCTTT.